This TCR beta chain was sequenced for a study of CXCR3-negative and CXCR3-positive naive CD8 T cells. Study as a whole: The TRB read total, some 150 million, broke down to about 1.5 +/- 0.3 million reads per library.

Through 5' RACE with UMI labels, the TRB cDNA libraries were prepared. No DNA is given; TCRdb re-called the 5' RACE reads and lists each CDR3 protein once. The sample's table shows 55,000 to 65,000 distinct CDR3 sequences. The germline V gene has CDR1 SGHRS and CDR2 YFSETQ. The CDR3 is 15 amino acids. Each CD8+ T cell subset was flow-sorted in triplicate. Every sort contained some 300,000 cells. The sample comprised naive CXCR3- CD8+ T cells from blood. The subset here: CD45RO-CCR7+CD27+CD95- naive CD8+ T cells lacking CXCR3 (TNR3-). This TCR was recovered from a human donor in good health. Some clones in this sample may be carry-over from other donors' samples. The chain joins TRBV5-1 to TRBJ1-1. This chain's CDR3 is CASSLVLGQNTEAFF.